These 27 T cell receptor beta chains originate from one sample sequenced in a study of control samples from healthy donors and cancer patients. Data came from immunoSEQ multiplex PCR; TCRdb stores just in-frame clones and leaves some out. The sample consists of 80,000 to 85,000 clones, more than 70% of them appearing once. The sample taken for sequencing was blood. These receptors were collected from a woman aged 45-65 years in good health.

The rearrangement uses TRBV2 and TRBJ1-4; possible D gene TRBD1, 5 bases. Germline CDR1 is SNHLY and CDR2 is FYNNEI. CDR3 length: 14 residues. The germline V and J ends were trimmed by 5 bases and 7 bases, with 14 bases remaining between them. The chain's CDR3 is CASSQQGILEKLFF. The CDR3 nucleotides read TGTGCCAGCAGTCAGCAGGGCATTCTTGAAAAACTGTTTTTT.

The chain employs TRBV6-6 and TRBJ1-2, with D possibly matching TRBD1 (5 bases). Germline assignment: CDR1 MNHNY and CDR2 SVGAGI (reference sequence). V was trimmed by 7 bases and J by 3 bases, leaving 12 bases between them. This CDR3 has 13 residues. DNA for the CDR3: TGTGCCAGCAAGGTTTGGGGGGACTATGGCTACACCTTC. Encoded protein: CASKVWGDYGYTF.

The V call is TRBV6-1, the J call TRBJ2-7; D uncertain. The CDR3 is 13 amino acids. The germline gives CDR1 MNHNS, CDR2 SASEGT. The V gene lost 3 bases and the J gene lost 4 bases, with 10 bases spanning the gap. Here the CDR3 DNA reads TGTGCCAGCAGTGACAACATTAGGTACGAGCAGTACTTC. This translates into CASSDNIRYEQYF.

The chain uses TRBV19 and TRBJ1-6, with D possibly matching TRBD1 (6 bases). Trimming stripped 5 bases from V and 7 bases from J, with 12 bases between. There are 14 residues in the CDR3. Germline V CDR1 and CDR2: LNHDA, SQIVND (reference sequence). CDR3 sequence (DNA): TGTGCCAGTAGTCCCGGGACACAGAATTCACCCCTCCACTTT. Translation gives CASSPGTQNSPLHF.

V is TRBV25-1 and J is TRBJ2-1, with 11 bases that match TRBD2. The CDR3 has 16 residues. J lost 9 bases, V lost 3 bases, and 10 bases had no gene match. Germline V gene sequence: CDR1 MGHDK, CDR2 SYGVNS. CDR3 loop: CASSDHSGGAWGEQFF. CDR3 coding DNA: TGTGCCAGCAGTGATCATAGCGGGGGGGCCTGGGGTGAGCAGTTCTTC.

The chain recombines TRBV2 with TRBJ1-5; possibly TRBD1 for D (6 bases). Trimming pared 3 bases from V and 4 bases from J, leaving 13 bases between. This CDR3 comprises 15 residues. Germline V CDR1 and CDR2: SNHLY, FYNNEI. This CDR3 is CASSDRDRPNQPQHF. DNA of the CDR3: TGTGCCAGCAGTGATCGCGACAGGCCTAATCAGCCCCAGCATTTT. Full variable domain (remainder filled in from reference TRBV2 and TRBJ1-5): EPEVTQTPSHQVTQMGQEVILRCVPISNHLYFYWYRQILGQKVEFLVSFYNNEISEKSEIFDDQFSVERPDGSNFTLKIRSTKLEDSAMYFCASSDRDRPNQPQHFGDGTRLSIL.

This clone was detected once. The chain employs TRBV5-6 and TRBJ2-7; D remains unclear. Trimming stripped 2 bases from V and 3 bases from J, with 3 bases between. The CDR3 has 11 amino acids. Per the germline V gene, CDR1 is SGHDT and CDR2 is YYEEEE. CDR3 bases: TGTGCCAGCAGCTTCAACTACGAGCAGTACTTC. It codes for CASSFNYEQYF.

This rearrangement joins TRBV19 to TRBJ1-2, with unresolved D. Per germline, CDR1 LNHDA and CDR2 SQIVND (reference sequence). Trimming removed 5 bases from V and 3 bases from J, with 4 bases in between. There are 11 residues in the CDR3. The CDR3 region has the DNA TGTGCCAGTAGTGCGTACTATGGCTACACCTTC. Translating gives CASSAYYGYTF.

The chain carries TRBV19 and TRBJ1-2, with 7 bases fitting TRBD1. With V trimmed by 4 bases and J by 8 bases, 13 bases remained unmatched. Germline V gene sequence: CDR1 LNHDA, CDR2 SQIVND (reference sequence). This CDR3 is built from 15 residues. The CDR3 protein is CASSTTGTALQGYTF. The DNA of the CDR3 is TGTGCCAGTAGTACAACCGGGACAGCCCTCCAGGGCTACACCTTC.

The chain is built from TRBV3-1 (or the pseudogene TRBV3-2) and TRBJ2-6; no firm D call. The germline V gene has CDR1 LGHDT and CDR2 YNNKEL (reference sequence). V was pared by 4 bases and J by 11 bases, with 9 bases between. The CDR3 totals 12 residues. The CDR3 region is CASSPTEDVLTF. The DNA for the CDR3 is TGTGCCAGCAGCCCTACAGAGGACGTCCTGACTTTC.

The chain has TRBV5-1 and TRBJ1-2, with D uncertain. The CDR3 contains 12 residues. Germline CDR1 and CDR2: SGHRS and YFSETQ. The V end lost 4 bases, the J end lost 8 bases, and 12 bases lay between the germline ends. The CDR3: CASSQVGYGYTF. CDR3 in DNA: TGCGCCAGCAGCCAGGTTGGCTACGGCTACACCTTC.

The chain uses TRBV5-5 and TRBJ1-2; TRBD1 matches 9 bases. Losses at the gene ends were 2 bases for V and 8 bases for J; bases not matched to a gene: 13. The CDR3 length is 16 residues. Per germline, CDR1 SGHKS and CDR2 YYEKEE (reference sequence). The CDR3 loop is CASSLTVQGTGTGYTF. The DNA of the CDR3 is TGTGCCAGCAGCTTAACCGTTCAGGGGACAGGGACAGGCTACACCTTC.

This chain uses TRBV19 with TRBJ2-7, with D tentatively TRBD1 (5 bases). The CDR3 has 14 residues. The germline gives CDR1 LNHDA, CDR2 SQIVND (reference sequence). Trimming removed 6 bases at V and 6 bases at J, with 18 bases between. This CDR3 reads CASRGPPPQAEQYF. Here the CDR3 DNA reads TGTGCCAGTAGGGGGCCACCCCCTCAGGCCGAGCAGTACTTC.

This clone was counted a single time. This rearrangement joins TRBV5-4 to TRBJ2-3; 11 nucleotides match TRBD2. CDR3 length: 15 amino acids. In germline, CDR1 is SGHNT, CDR2 YYREEE (reference sequence). With 2 bases clipped from V and 4 bases from J, the junction kept 3 bases outside the gene matches. CDR3 bases: TGTGCCAGCAGCTTTAGCGGGGGGGCGTCAGATACGCAGTATTTT. It yields the protein CASSFSGGASDTQYF.

The chain employs TRBV5-4 and TRBJ2-3; 8 bases fit TRBD2. Germline loops: CDR1 SGHNT, CDR2 YYREEE (reference sequence). V gave up 0 bases and J gave up 7 bases; unmatched junction bases: 10. CDR3 length: 16 residues. The CDR3 region has the DNA TGTGCCAGCAGCTTGGTGTCCGGGGGGGCCAAAAATACGCAGTATTTT. This codes for CASSLVSGGAKNTQYF.

About this clone itself: The sample contains more than one DNA sequence encoding this CDR3. The chain carries TRBV12-5 and TRBJ1-6; 9 nucleotides agree with TRBD1. V shed 1 base and J 10 bases; nucleotides not matched to a gene: 2. The CDR3 covers 14 residues. Germline CDR1 reads LGHNT; CDR2 reads FRNRAP. The DNA for the CDR3 is TGTGCTAGTGGTTTGGGGACAGGGGAATCACCCCTCCACTTT. It codes for CASGLGTGESPLHF. The variable domain in full, with the rest retrieved from reference TRBV12-5 and TRBJ1-6, is DARVTQTPRHKVTEMGQEVTMRCQPILGHNTVFWYRQTMMQGLELLAYFRNRAPLDDSGMPKDRFSAEMPDATLATLKIQPSEPRDSAVYFCASGLGTGESPLHFGNGTRLTVT.

This chain joins TRBV4-2 and TRBJ2-3, with D perhaps matching TRBD2 (6 bases). With 7 bases removed from V and 2 bases from J, the gap between germline ends came to 10 bases. Germline-derived CDR1 and CDR2 are LGHNA and YNFKEQ. CDR3 length: 13 amino acids. The CDR3 here is CASTSSDTDTQYF. Written as DNA, the CDR3 is TGTGCCAGCACCTCTAGCGACACAGATACGCAGTATTTT.

CDR3 coding DNA: TGCGCCAGCAGCTTGGATCCGAACGGGGAGCTGTTTTTT. Residues: CASSLDPNGELFF. This rearrangement joins TRBV5-1 to TRBJ2-2; D gene ambiguous. V was shortened by 0 bases and J by 7 bases, with 7 bases between the two germline ends. Germline V lookup: CDR1 SGHRS, CDR2 YFSETQ. The CDR3 loop spans 13 amino acids.

The V gene is TRBV5-1, the J gene TRBJ2-7; D may be TRBD1 (5 bases). Germline lookup yields CDR1 SGHRS and CDR2 YFSETQ. The V and J ends lost 3 bases and 6 bases respectively, with 16 bases between them. The CDR3 extends over 14 amino acids. Written as DNA, the CDR3 is TGCGCCAGCAGCTCACAGGTAGTGAGGCCCGAGCAGTACTTC. This codes for CASSSQVVRPEQYF.

The gene calls are TRBV12-3 or TRBV12-4 and TRBJ2-7, with 8 bases fitting TRBD2. V lost 6 bases to trimming and J lost 6 bases; unmatched junction nucleotides: 4. The CDR3 runs 12 residues. The CDR3 region is CASSFGGVEQYF. CDR3 coding DNA: TGTGCCAGCAGCTTCGGGGGGGTCGAGCAGTACTTC.

The chain uses TRBV11-2 and TRBJ1-2; 8 bases match TRBD1. Unmatched junction bases numbered 12, after V lost 4 bases and J lost 8 bases. Germline V gene lookup returns CDR1 SGHAT and CDR2 FQNNGV. The CDR3 runs to 15 residues. CDR3: CASSSMTGVLLGYTF. The DNA of the CDR3 is TGTGCCAGCAGCTCGATGACAGGGGTCCTGCTAGGCTACACCTTC.

The chain joins TRBV30 to TRBJ2-6, with unresolved D. V lost 2 bases to trimming and J lost 9 bases, with 14 bases between them. Per the germline V gene, CDR1 is GTSNPN and CDR2 is SVGIG (reference sequence). This CDR3 is 14 amino acids long. The CDR3 reads CAWSRPWAFNVLTF. CDR3 sequence (DNA): TGTGCCTGGAGTCGGCCCTGGGCCTTCAACGTCCTGACTTTC.

This clone appeared a few times. This chain links TRBV19 with TRBJ1-2, with D perhaps TRBD1 (5 bases). CDR1 and CDR2 (germline): LNHDA, SQIVND (reference sequence). The CDR3 length is 12 residues. Trimming took 9 bases from V and 2 from J, leaving 10 bases between them. The CDR3 DNA sequence: TGTGCCAGCTACAGGCGAAACTATGGCTACACCTTC. Its protein is CASYRRNYGYTF.

The CDR3 DNA follows: TGTGCCAGCAGCGTAGATGAGACAGGGTACTATGGCTACACCTTC. As protein: CASSVDETGYYGYTF. This sequence joins TRBV9 and TRBJ1-2, with 7 bases matching TRBD1. V was pared by 0 bases and J by 3 bases, with 5 bases of the junction left unmatched. The length of the CDR3 is 15 residues. In germline, CDR1 is SGDLS, CDR2 YYNGEE.

This clone was seen once. This rearrangement joins TRBV10-3 to TRBJ2-1, with a weak D call TRBD2 (5 bases). The V and J ends lost 0 bases and 4 bases respectively, with 10 bases between them. Per the germline V gene, CDR1 is ENHRY and CDR2 is SYGVKD. This CDR3 is 15 amino acids long. CDR3 sequence: CAISESEVRYNEQFF. DNA for the CDR3: TGTGCCATCAGTGAGTCGGAGGTCCGATACAATGAGCAGTTCTTC.

The chain links TRBV10-3 to TRBJ1-2; 7 bases are a match to TRBD1. CDR1 ENHRY and CDR2 SYGVKD come from the germline V gene. The CDR3 sequence is 16 residues long. After removal of 2 bases from V and 3 bases from J, the junction contained 9 bases not matched to a gene. This CDR3 is CAISEIGTAWDYGYTF. The CDR3 bases are TGTGCCATCAGTGAGATAGGGACAGCTTGGGACTATGGCTACACCTTC.

J is TRBJ2-4 and V is TRBV19; possible D gene TRBD1, 5 bases. The germline CDR1 and CDR2 sequences are LNHDA and SQIVND (reference sequence). Trimming cost V 7 bases and J 8 bases, with 33 bases left between them. This CDR3 comprises 19 residues. In DNA, the CDR3 is TGTGCCAGTATTAAGACCCGAGGACACCCTCAGAATCGCGCGGACATTCAGTACTTC. The encoded protein is CASIKTRGHPQNRADIQYF.